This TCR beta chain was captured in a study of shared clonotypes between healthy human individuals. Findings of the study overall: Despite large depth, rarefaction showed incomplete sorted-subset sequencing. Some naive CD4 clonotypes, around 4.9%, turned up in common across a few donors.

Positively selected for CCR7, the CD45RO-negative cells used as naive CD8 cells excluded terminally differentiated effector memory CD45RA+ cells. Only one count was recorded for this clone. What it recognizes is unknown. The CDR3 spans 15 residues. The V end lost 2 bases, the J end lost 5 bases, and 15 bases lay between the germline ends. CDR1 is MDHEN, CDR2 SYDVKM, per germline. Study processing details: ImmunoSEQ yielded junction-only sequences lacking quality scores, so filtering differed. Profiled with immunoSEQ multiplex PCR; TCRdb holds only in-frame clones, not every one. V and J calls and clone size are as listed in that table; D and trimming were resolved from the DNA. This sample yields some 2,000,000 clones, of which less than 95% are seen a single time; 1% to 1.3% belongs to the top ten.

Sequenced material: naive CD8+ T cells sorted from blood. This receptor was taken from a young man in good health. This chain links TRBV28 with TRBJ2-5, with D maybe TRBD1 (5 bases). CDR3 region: CASSLGSREWETQYF. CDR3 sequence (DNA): TGTGCCAGCAGTTTAGGGTCCAGGGAATGGGAGACCCAGTACTTC.